This T cell receptor (beta chain) was recorded in a study of blood T cell repertoires in COVID-19 (dated by TCRdb to the early 2020s). Regarding the research as a whole: Collaborator samples came from the United States, Italy and Spain and covered acute and convalescent phases of COVID-19. The sample metadata nearly always contained a de-identified subject ID, COVID-19 status, age in years and sex. Deeply sampled blood TCRbeta repertoires from subjects exposed to, actively infected with, or recovered from COVID-19 were included in the dataset. The material from the prospective study consisted of cDNA or gDNA derived from T cells, B-cell-depleted T cells, or PBMCs. The repertoires were released in a freely available public database meant as a resource for research on the immune response to SARS-CoV-2. Samples were obtained from the ongoing ImmuneRACE study (first 160 participants) and from 1,000 to 1,500 subjects provided by 6 global collaborators. Where HLA class I and class II types were available, the types were taken from metadata supplied by the sample provider, not from assay-based typing. Overall study results and their limits: The quantity of clinical and demographic metadata differed by source and by participant and was supplied without curation.

CDR1 and CDR2 were assigned from the germline V gene (reference sequence) as LNHDA and SQIVND. The V and J ends are trimmed by 1 base and 0 bases, leaving 7 bases between them. The CDR3 starts with the cysteine, ends with the phenylalanine, and has 15 residues. Of all the DNA, just the CDR3 is kept, 45 bases in frame from base 1. Each collaborating institution followed its own protocols to collect whole blood in K2EDTA tubes. Collaborator samples were shipped for TCRbeta analysis as frozen whole blood, isolated PBMCs, or DNA extracted from either sample type. TCRbeta CDR3 regions were amplified from genomic DNA using the immunoSEQ Assay, a bias-controlled multiplex PCR. The study's own analysis went as follows. The number of nucleated cells in each sample was estimated by amplification of reference gene primers within the assay. To quantify the absolute abundance of each unique TCRbeta CDR3 rearrangement, sequence reads were collapsed and filtered. For each sample, productive Simpson clonality was calculated by taking the square root of Simpson's diversity index across productive rearrangements. TCRdb limited this immuneACCESS table to in-frame rearrangements with V and J called. A share of clones is missing; checked studies link under half to unresolved V genes, and the rest is unexplained. The V and J calls and clone size are taken from that table; D and trimming were inferred from the DNA. This sample comprises about 75,000 clones, approximately 86% of them detected only once. Jointly, the top ten make up 6% to 7% of the sample.

With regard to this clone: Its target antigen remains unknown. The record has no base qualities; no much larger clone is one base away.

The sequence was obtained from a woman aged 45-59 years with acute or convalescent COVID-19. Source material: peripheral blood. The rearrangement joined TRBV19 to TRBJ2-1, and perhaps TRBD1 as D gene, on 5 matching bases. The CDR3 reads CASSIVTGSYNEQFF. DNA sequence: TGTGCCAGTAGTATAGTAACAGGCTCCTACAATGAGCAGTTCTTC.